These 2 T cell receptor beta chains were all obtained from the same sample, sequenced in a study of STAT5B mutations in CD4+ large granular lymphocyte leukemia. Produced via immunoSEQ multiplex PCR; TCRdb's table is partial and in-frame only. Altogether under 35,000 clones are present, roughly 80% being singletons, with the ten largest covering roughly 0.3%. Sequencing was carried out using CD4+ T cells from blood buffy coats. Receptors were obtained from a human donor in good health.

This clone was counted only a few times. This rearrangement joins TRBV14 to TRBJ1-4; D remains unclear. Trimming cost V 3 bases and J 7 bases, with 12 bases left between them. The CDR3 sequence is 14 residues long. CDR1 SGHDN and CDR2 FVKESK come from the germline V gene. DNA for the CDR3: TGTGCCAGCAGCCAGGGTGTATTGGGTGAAAAACTGTTTTTT. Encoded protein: CASSQGVLGEKLFF.

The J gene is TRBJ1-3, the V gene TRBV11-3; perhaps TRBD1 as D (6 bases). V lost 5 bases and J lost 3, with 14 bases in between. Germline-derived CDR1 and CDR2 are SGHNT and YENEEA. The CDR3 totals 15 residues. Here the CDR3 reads CASSPLRGFGNTIYF. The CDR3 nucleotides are TGTGCCAGCAGCCCCTTAAGGGGGTTTGGAAACACCATATATTTT.